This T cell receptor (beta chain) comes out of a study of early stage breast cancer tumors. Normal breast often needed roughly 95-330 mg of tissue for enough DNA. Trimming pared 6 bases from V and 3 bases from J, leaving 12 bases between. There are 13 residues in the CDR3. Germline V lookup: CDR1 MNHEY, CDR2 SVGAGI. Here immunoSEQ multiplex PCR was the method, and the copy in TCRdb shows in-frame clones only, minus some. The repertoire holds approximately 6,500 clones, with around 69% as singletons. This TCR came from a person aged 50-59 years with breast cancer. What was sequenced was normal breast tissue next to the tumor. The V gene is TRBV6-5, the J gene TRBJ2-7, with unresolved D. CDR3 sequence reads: CASSTQLGYEQYF. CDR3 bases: TGTGCCAGCAGCACCCAGTTAGGCTACGAGCAGTACTTC.